A single T cell receptor (beta chain) is shown here with its context. Antigen unknown. Every sample had a minimum of 6.5 million PBMCs isolated. The V gene lost 2 bases and the J gene lost 2 bases, with 9 bases spanning the gap. The CDR3 runs 14 residues. Germline V gene sequence: CDR1 DFQATT, CDR2 SNEGSKA (reference sequence). Primers used in a second PCR of about 6 to 11 cycles were a sample-barcoded 5' primer and a J-beta primer mix. TCRdb re-called the 5' RACE reads through MiXCR, storing one row per CDR3 protein. The sample carries about 1,600,000 distinct CDR3 sequences, around 42% recorded once. These data originate in a study of blood T cells in healthy people across ages. Notes on the study in general: Samples with more naive T cells showed higher observed beta diversity. Greater diversity and more naive CD4+ cells were seen in long-lived donors than in aged donors.

The source material was blood. The chain links TRBV20-1 to TRBJ2-2; D uncertain. The sequence came from a young woman in good health. CDR3 sequence reads: CSARLVVNTGELFF. The CDR3 nucleotides are TGCAGTGCTAGATTAGTGGTTAACACCGGGGAGCTGTTTTTT.